Below, 12 T cell receptor beta chains from the same sample are listed, as sequenced in a study of T cells in tuberculosis listed by TCRdb under 2018. Libraries were made using the immunoSEQ multiplex PCR assay. TCRdb took this table from immuneACCESS and kept in-frame rearrangements with V and J called. Such tables lack part of the clones; where checked against another copy, unresolved V genes explain under half of the gap, and the rest is unexplained. The sample table lists about 43,000 clones, approximately 94% of them with a count of one. The ten largest clones represent around 2% of the sample. The sample consisted of PBMCs. The receptor set was obtained from a donor aged 5-35 years with latent tuberculosis or without tuberculosis infection. Some clones in this sample may be carry-over from other donors' samples.

This clone has a single count. V and J are TRBV4-3 and TRBJ2-3, with 9 bases fitting TRBD1. Trimming cost V 3 bases and J 4 bases; bases outside gene matches: 2. Germline values: CDR1 LGHNA, CDR2 YSLEER. The CDR3 runs 14 residues. CDR3 protein: CASSQDRGADTQYF. For the CDR3, the DNA is TGCGCCAGCAGCCAGGACAGGGGCGCAGATACGCAGTATTTT.

The chain is built from TRBV2 and TRBJ2-1; TRBD2 matches at 12 bases. Germline loops: CDR1 SNHLY, CDR2 FYNNEI. The CDR3 has 18 amino acids. With V trimmed by 3 bases and J by 9 bases, 15 bases remained unmatched. The CDR3 DNA sequence: TGTGCCAGCAGTGATTCTCGGCTAGCGGGAGGGAGGAGTGGTGAGCAGTTCTTC. Its translation is CASSDSRLAGGRSGEQFF.

The chain recombines TRBV5-1 with TRBJ2-3; 13 bases align to TRBD2. The CDR3 sequence is 14 residues long. V lost 3 bases and J lost 5; bases outside the gene matches: 0. Per the germline V gene, CDR1 is SGHRS and CDR2 is YFSETQ. CDR3 loop: CASSWTSGRDTQYF. CDR3 coding DNA: TGCGCCAGCAGCTGGACTAGCGGGAGAGATACGCAGTATTTT.

The chain uses TRBV19 and TRBJ2-5, with 11 bases matching TRBD2. V lost 5 bases to trimming and J lost 2 bases; unmatched junction nucleotides: 4. The length of the CDR3 is 15 residues. Germline V gene lookup returns CDR1 LNHDA and CDR2 SQIVND (reference sequence). CDR3 sequence reads: CASSWGLAEQETQYF. CDR3 sequence (DNA): TGTGCCAGTAGTTGGGGACTAGCGGAACAAGAGACCCAGTACTTC.

The V and J genes are TRBV6-5 and TRBJ2-7; D is ambiguous. In germline, CDR1 is MNHEY, CDR2 SVGAGI. The germline V and J ends were trimmed by 5 bases and 3 bases, with 14 bases remaining between them. CDR3 size: 14 residues. The CDR3 region is CASSPVAAYYEQYF. The CDR3 coding sequence is TGTGCCAGCAGTCCCGTTGCCGCCTACTACGAGCAGTACTTC.

J is TRBJ2-7 and V is TRBV5-1, with 9 bases aligning to TRBD1. Germline values: CDR1 SGHRS, CDR2 YFSETQ. V was clipped by 3 bases and J by 4 bases; unmatched bases: 17. The CDR3 extends over 18 amino acids. In nucleotides, the CDR3 is TGCGCCAGCAGCTCCGACAGCCCCACAGGGGGCGCGGTGTACGAGCAGTACTTC. Protein product: CASSSDSPTGGAVYEQYF.

The V gene is TRBV28, the J gene TRBJ1-4; 8 bases match TRBD1. V lost 8 bases, J lost 7 bases, and 15 bases stayed unmatched. Germline-derived CDR1 and CDR2 are MDHEN and SYDVKM. There are 16 residues in the CDR3. The DNA of the CDR3 is TGTGCCAGCCAAAGCCCAGGAGCAGGGGGCGTTGAAAAACTGTTTTTT. This codes for CASQSPGAGGVEKLFF.

This chain uses TRBV18 with TRBJ2-5; 7 positions match TRBD2. Germline V gene lookup returns CDR1 KGHSH and CDR2 LQKENI. V gave up 5 bases and J gave up 0 bases; unmatched junction bases: 9. This CDR3 comprises 16 residues. DNA of the CDR3: TGTGCCAGCTCAATACTCCAGGGAGGGTACCAAGAGACCCAGTACTTC. Translating gives CASSILQGGYQETQYF.

This chain connects TRBV7-9 to TRBJ1-2, with D tentatively TRBD1 (6 bases). CDR1 and CDR2 from the germline V gene are SEHNR and FQNEAQ (reference sequence). Trimming cost V 5 bases and J 3 bases, with 10 bases left between them. The CDR3 has 13 residues. In nucleotides, the CDR3 is TGTGCCAGCAGCCAGCAGGGGCACTATGGCTACACCTTC. This translates into CASSQQGHYGYTF. Filled out from reference TRBV7-9 and TRBJ1-2, the complete variable domain reads DTGVSQNPRHKITKRGQNVTFRCDPISEHNRLYWYRQTLGQGPEFLTYFQNEAQLEKSRLLSDRFSAERPKGSFSTLEIQRTEQGDSAMYLCASSQQGHYGYTFGSGTRLTVV.

The V call is TRBV7-2, the J call TRBJ2-7; 13 positions match TRBD2. V gave up 5 bases and J gave up 6 bases; unmatched junction bases: 7. Germline loops: CDR1 SGHTA, CDR2 FQGNSA. The CDR3 covers 15 residues. This CDR3 reads CASSGGLAGRFEQYF. For the CDR3, the DNA is TGTGCCAGCAGCGGGGGACTAGCGGGACGGTTCGAGCAGTACTTC.

The chain couples TRBV7-6 to TRBJ1-3; D is possibly TRBD1 (5 bases). V lost 1 base and J lost 2, with 12 bases in between. The V gene's germline CDR1 is SGHVS and CDR2 FNYEAQ. This CDR3 has 16 amino acids. CDR3 nucleotides: TGTGCCAGCAGCTTAGGGGTGACAGCTACTGGAAACACCATATATTTT. It codes for CASSLGVTATGNTIYF.

The V and J genes are TRBV4-3 and TRBJ1-2; D gene unclear. With 0 bases removed from V and 7 bases from J, the gap between germline ends came to 18 bases. This CDR3 contains 16 residues. Germline V gene lookup returns CDR1 LGHNA and CDR2 YSLEER. The CDR3 region is CASSQDPAGVSSGYTF. The DNA of the CDR3 is TGCGCCAGCAGCCAAGACCCGGCCGGGGTATCCTCTGGCTACACCTTC.